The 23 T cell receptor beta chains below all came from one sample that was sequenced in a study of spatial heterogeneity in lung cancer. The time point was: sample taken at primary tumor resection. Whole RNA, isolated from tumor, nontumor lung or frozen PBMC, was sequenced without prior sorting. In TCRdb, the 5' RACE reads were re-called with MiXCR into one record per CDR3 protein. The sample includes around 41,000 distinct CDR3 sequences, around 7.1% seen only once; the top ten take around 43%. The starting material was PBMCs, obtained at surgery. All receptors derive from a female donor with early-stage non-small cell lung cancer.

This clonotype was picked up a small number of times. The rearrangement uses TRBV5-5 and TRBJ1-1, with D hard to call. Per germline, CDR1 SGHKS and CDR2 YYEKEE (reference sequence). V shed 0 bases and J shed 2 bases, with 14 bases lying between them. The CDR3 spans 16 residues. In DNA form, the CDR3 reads TGTGCCAGCAGCTTGGGGGATAGAGTGCTTAACACTGAAGCTTTCTTT. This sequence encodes CASSLGDRVLNTEAFF.

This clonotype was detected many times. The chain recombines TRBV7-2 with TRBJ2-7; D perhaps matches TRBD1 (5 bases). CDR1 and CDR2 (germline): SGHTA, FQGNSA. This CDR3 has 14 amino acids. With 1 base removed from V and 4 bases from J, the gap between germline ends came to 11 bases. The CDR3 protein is CASSLVFQGYEQYF. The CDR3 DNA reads TGTGCCAGCAGCTTAGTATTTCAGGGTTACGAGCAGTACTTC.

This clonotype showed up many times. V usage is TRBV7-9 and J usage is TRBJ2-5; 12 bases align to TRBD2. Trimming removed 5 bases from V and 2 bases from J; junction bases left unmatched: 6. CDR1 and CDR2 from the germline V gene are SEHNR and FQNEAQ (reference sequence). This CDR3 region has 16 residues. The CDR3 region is CASSPFLAGGQETQYF. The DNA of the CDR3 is TGTGCCAGCAGCCCCTTCCTAGCGGGGGGGCAAGAGACCCAGTACTTC.

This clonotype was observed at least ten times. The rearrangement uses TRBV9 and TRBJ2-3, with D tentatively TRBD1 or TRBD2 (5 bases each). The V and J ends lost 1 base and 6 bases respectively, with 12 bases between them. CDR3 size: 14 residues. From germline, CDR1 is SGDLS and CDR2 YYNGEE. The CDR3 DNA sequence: TGTGCCAGCAGCGTATGGGGGTCAGGTGATACGCAGTATTTT. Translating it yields CASSVWGSGDTQYF.

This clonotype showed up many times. The DNA for the CDR3 is TGTGCCAGCAGCTTAGTGGGGAGCCCCTATAGCAATCAGCCCCAGCATTTT. Protein product: CASSLVGSPYSNQPQHF. V usage is TRBV7-2 and J usage is TRBJ1-5; D unclear. This CDR3 is built from 17 residues. Deletions cut 1 base from V and 0 bases from J, with 13 bases between. Germline V gene lookup returns CDR1 SGHTA and CDR2 FQGNSA.

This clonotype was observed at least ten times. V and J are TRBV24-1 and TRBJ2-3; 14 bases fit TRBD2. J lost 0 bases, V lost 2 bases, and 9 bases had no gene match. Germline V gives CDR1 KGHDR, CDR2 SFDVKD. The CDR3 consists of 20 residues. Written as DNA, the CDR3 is TGTGCCACCAGTGATTCCCTAGGGACTAGCGGGGGCCTCAGCACAGATACGCAGTATTTT. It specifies CATSDSLGTSGGLSTDTQYF.

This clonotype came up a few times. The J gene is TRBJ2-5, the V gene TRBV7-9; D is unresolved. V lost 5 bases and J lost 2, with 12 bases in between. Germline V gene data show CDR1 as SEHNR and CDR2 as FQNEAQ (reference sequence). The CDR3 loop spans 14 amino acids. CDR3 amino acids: CASSPAAGQETQYF. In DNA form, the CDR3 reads TGTGCCAGCAGCCCGGCGGCAGGTCAAGAGACCCAGTACTTC.

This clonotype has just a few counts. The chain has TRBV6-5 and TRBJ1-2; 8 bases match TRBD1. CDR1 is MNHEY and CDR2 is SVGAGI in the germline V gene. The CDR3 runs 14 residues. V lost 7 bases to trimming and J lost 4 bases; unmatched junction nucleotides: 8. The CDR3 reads CASTLRQGIYGYTF. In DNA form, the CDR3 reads TGTGCCAGCACCCTGAGACAGGGGATCTATGGCTACACCTTC.

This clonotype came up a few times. DNA of the CDR3: TGCGCCAGCAGCTTGGGCAGCCAGAGCTCCTACAATGAGCAGTTCTTC. It yields the protein CASSLGSQSSYNEQFF. The V gene is TRBV5-1, the J gene TRBJ2-1, with unresolved D. Per germline, CDR1 SGHRS and CDR2 YFSETQ. Trimming cost V 0 bases and J 0 bases, with 10 bases left between them. The length of the CDR3 is 16 residues.

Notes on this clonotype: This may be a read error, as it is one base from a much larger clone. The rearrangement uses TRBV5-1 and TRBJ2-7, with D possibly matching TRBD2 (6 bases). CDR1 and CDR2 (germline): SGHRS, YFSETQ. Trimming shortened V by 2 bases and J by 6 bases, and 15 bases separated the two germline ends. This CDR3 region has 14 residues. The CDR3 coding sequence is TGCGCCAGCAGCTTTTTGGGGGAGGTCTCCGAGCAGTACTTC. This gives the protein CASSFLGEVSEQYF.

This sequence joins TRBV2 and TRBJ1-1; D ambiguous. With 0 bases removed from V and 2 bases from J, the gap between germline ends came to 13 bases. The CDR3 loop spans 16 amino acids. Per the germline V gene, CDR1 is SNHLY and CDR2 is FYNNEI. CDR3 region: CASSEALQTVNTEAFF. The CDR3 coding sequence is TGTGCCAGCAGTGAAGCGCTTCAGACGGTAAACACTGAAGCTTTCTTT.

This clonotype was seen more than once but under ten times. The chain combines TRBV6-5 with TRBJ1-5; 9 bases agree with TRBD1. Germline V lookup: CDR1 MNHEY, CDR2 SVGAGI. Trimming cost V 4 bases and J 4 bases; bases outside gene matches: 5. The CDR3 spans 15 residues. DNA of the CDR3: TGTGCCAGCAGTTTAACAGGGGGCTCGAATCAGCCCCAGCATTTT. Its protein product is CASSLTGGSNQPQHF.

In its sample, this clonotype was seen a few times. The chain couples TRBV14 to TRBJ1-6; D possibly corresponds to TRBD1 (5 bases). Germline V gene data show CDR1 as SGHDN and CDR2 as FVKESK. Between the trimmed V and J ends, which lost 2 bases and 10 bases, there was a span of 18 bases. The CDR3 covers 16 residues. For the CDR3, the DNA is TGTGCCAGCAGCCAATCTCCCGGACATGCCGGGTCACCCCTCCACTTT. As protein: CASSQSPGHAGSPLHF.

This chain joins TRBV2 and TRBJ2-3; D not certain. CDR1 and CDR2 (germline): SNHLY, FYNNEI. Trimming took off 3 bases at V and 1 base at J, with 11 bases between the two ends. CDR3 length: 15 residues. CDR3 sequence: CASSDDHPGTDTQYF. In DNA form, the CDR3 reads TGTGCCAGCAGTGATGACCATCCCGGCACAGATACGCAGTATTTT.

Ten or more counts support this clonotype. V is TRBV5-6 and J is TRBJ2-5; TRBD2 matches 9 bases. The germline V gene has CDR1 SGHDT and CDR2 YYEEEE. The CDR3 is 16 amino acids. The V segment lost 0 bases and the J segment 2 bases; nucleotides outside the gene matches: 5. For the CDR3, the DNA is TGTGCCAGCAGCTTGGTTAGTGCGGGGGGGCAAGAGACCCAGTACTTC. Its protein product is CASSLVSAGGQETQYF.

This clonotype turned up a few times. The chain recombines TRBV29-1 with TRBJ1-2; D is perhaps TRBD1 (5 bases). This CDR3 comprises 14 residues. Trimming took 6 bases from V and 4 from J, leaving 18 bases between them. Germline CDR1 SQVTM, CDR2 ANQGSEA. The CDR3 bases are TGCAGCGTAACGCGGACGGACAACCTCTATGGCTACACCTTC. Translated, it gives CSVTRTDNLYGYTF.

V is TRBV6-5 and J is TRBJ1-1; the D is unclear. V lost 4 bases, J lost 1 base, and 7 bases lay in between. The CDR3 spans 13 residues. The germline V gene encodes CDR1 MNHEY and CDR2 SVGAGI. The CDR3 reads CASSSRPNTEAFF. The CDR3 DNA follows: TGTGCCAGCAGTTCAAGACCGAACACTGAAGCTTTCTTT.

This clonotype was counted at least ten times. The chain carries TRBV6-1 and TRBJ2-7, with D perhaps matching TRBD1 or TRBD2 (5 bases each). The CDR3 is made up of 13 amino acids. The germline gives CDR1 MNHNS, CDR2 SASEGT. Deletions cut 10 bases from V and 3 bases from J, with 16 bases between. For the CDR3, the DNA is TGTGCCACCGAGGGGCGCGCGAACTACGAGCAGTACTTC. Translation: CATEGRANYEQYF.

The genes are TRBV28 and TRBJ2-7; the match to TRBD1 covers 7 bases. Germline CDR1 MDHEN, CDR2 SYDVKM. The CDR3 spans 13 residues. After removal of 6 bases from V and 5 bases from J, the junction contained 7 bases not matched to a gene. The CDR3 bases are TGTGCCAGCAGCGGCGGACAGGTGGACGAGCAGTACTTC. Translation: CASSGGQVDEQYF. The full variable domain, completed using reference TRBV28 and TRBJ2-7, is DVKVTQSSRYLVKRTGEKVFLECVQDMDHENMFWYRQDPGLGLRLIYFSYDVKMKEKGDIPEGYSVSREKKERFSLILESASTNQTSMYLCASSGGQVDEQYFGPGTRLTVT.

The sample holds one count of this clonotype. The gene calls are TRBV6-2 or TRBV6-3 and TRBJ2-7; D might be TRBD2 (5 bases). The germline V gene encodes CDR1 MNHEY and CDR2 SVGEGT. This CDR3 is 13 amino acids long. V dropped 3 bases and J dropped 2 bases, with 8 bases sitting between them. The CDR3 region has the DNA TGTGCCAGCAGTTATGGGAGTCCCTACGAGCAGTACTTC. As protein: CASSYGSPYEQYF.

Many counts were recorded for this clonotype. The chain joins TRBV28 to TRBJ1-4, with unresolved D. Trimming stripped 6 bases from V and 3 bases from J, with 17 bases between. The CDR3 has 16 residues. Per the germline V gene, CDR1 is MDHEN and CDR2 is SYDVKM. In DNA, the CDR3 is TGTGCCAGCAGCTCTCGTAGTGGGTTTGCTAATGAAAAACTGTTTTTT. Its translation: CASSSRSGFANEKLFF. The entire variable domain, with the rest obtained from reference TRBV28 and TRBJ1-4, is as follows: DVKVTQSSRYLVKRTGEKVFLECVQDMDHENMFWYRQDPGLGLRLIYFSYDVKMKEKGDIPEGYSVSREKKERFSLILESASTNQTSMYLCASSSRSGFANEKLFFGSGTQLSVL.

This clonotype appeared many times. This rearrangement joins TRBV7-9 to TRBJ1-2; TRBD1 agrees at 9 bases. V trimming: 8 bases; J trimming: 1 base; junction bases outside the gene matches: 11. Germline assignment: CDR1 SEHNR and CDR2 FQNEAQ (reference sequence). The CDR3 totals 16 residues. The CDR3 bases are TGTGCCAGCCACGGGTCGCACAGGGGGCTTAACTATGGCTACACCTTC. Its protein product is CASHGSHRGLNYGYTF.

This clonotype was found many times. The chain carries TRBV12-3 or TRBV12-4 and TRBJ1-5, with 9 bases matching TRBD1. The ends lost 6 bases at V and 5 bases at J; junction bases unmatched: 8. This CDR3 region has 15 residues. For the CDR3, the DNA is TGTGCCAGCAGCCCGCAGGACAGGGGATATCAGCCCCAGCATTTT. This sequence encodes CASSPQDRGYQPQHF.